One sample yielded the 5 T cell receptor beta chains listed below, sequenced in a study of shared clonotypes between healthy human individuals. The data were produced by immunoSEQ multiplex PCR, yet TCRdb's version contains in-frame clones alone and is incomplete. The data hold some 2 million clones, with just under 95% observed a single time. Naive CD8 cells, CD45RO-negative and positively selected for CCR7, excluded terminally differentiated effector memory CD45RA+ cells. The sequencing sample was made of naive CD8+ T cells sorted from blood. The receptors come from a man in his late teens or twenties in good health.

V and J are TRBV27 and TRBJ2-3, with D uncertain. Germline V CDR1 and CDR2: MNHEY, SMNVEV (reference sequence). V dropped 2 bases and J dropped 2 bases, with 8 bases sitting between them. The CDR3 runs 14 residues. CDR3 in amino acids: CASSLGGFTDTQYF. The CDR3 nucleotides are TGTGCCAGCAGTTTAGGCGGATTCACAGATACGCAGTATTTT.

The chain combines TRBV7-9 with TRBJ2-2; D is ambiguous. There are 15 residues in the CDR3. V was cut by 1 base and J by 7 bases, with 13 bases left in between. The V gene's germline CDR1 is SEHNR and CDR2 FQNEAQ (reference sequence). CDR3: CASSLEVRAIGELFF. The CDR3 DNA sequence: TGTGCCAGCAGCTTAGAGGTTAGAGCAATCGGGGAGCTGTTTTTT.

The chain combines TRBV4-1 with TRBJ2-3, with 7 positions matching TRBD2. CDR1 and CDR2 from the germline V gene are MGHRA and YSYEKL. The trim removed 0 bases at V and 5 bases at J, leaving 5 bases unmatched. The length of the CDR3 is 15 residues. CDR3 DNA sequence: TGCGCCAGCAGCCAAGATTTCGGGACTATAGATACGCAGTATTTT. Amino acids: CASSQDFGTIDTQYF.

CDR3 in amino acids: CASSLALSGGADTQYF. The CDR3 DNA is TGTGCCAGCAGCTTAGCGCTGAGCGGGGGGGCGGATACGCAGTATTTT. The chain is built from TRBV7-9 and TRBJ2-3, with 10 bases matching TRBD2. The CDR3 runs 16 residues. Trimming cost V 0 bases and J 6 bases; bases outside gene matches: 6. Germline lookup yields CDR1 SEHNR and CDR2 FQNEAQ (reference sequence).

This chain links TRBV7-9 with TRBJ1-4; D not resolved. The germline V and J ends were trimmed by 5 bases and 7 bases, with 20 bases remaining between them. The CDR3 runs 16 residues. CDR1 is SEHNR, CDR2 FQNEAQ, per germline (reference sequence). CDR3 residues: CASSPPLGLRSEKLFF. CDR3 in DNA: TGTGCCAGCAGCCCGCCCCTAGGACTGAGGAGTGAAAAACTGTTTTTT.